The sequence of this T cell receptor (beta chain) was determined in a study of blood T cell repertoires in COVID-19. The V end lost 6 bases, the J end lost 0 bases, and 16 bases lay between the germline ends. The germline gives CDR1 LNHNV, CDR2 YYDKDF (reference sequence). The CDR3 has 16 residues. Study members were between about 18 and 89 years old and lived in some 26 US regions. Assignments of participants to cohorts depended upon their own reported clinical history. TCRdb's copy holds only in-frame clones and misses some; the assay was immunoSEQ multiplex PCR. The table lists about 280,000 clones, 90% of them singletons.

The sequencing input was PBMCs or T cells enriched from blood (not recorded which). The V and J genes are TRBV15 and TRBJ2-3; maybe TRBD1 (5 bases). The sequence came from a woman aged 18-29 years with acute COVID-19. The chain's CDR3 is CATSQGWAASTDTQYF. CDR3 coding DNA: TGTGCCACCAGTCAGGGCTGGGCGGCTAGCACAGATACGCAGTATTTT. Filled out from reference TRBV15 and TRBJ2-3, the complete variable domain reads DAMVIQNPRYQVTQFGKPVTLSCSQTLNHNVMYWYQQKSSQAPKLLFHYYDKDFNNEADTPDNFQSRRPNTSFCFLDIRSPGLGDTAMYLCATSQGWAASTDTQYFGPGTRLTVL.